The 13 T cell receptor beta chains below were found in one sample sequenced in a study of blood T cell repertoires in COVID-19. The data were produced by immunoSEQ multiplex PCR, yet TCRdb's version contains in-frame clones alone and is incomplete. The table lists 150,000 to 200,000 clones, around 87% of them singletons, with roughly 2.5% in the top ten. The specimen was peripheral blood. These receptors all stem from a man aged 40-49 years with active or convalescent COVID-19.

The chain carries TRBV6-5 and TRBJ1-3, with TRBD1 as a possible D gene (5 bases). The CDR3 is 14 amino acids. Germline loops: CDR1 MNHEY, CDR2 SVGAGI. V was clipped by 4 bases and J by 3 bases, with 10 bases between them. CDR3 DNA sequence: TGTGCCAGCAGTTGGACAAGAAGTGGAAACACCATATATTTT. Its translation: CASSWTRSGNTIYF.

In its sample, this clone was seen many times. CDR3: CAWRPWTAQETQYF. As DNA, the CDR3 is TGTGCCTGGAGACCATGGACAGCCCAAGAGACCCAGTACTTC. V and J are TRBV30 and TRBJ2-5, with D perhaps matching TRBD1 (6 bases). The CDR3 totals 14 residues. Trimming removed 3 bases at V and 1 base at J, with 12 bases between. Germline V CDR1 and CDR2: GTSNPN, SVGIG (reference sequence).

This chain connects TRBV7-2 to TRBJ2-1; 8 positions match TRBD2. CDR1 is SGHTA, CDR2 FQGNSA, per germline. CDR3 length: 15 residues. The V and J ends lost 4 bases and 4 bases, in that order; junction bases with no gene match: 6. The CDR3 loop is CASSSKTGGYNEQFF. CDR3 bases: TGTGCCAGCAGCTCAAAGACGGGGGGGTACAATGAGCAGTTCTTC.

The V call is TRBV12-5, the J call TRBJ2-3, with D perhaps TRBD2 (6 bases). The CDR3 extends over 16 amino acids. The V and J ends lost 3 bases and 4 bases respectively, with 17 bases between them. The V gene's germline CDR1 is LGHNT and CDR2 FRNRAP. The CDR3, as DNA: TGTGCTAGTGGTTTTGGGAGGAGAGGGTGGCCAGATACGCAGTATTTT. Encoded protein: CASGFGRRGWPDTQYF.

The CDR3 DNA is TGTGCCAGCAGTTTTCAGGGGGAAGAAAAACTGTTTTTT. Translation gives CASSFQGEEKLFF. The gene calls are TRBV28 and TRBJ1-4; 7 bases align to TRBD1. V was pared by 3 bases and J by 8 bases, with 3 bases of the junction left unmatched. There are 13 residues in the CDR3. Germline V gene lookup returns CDR1 MDHEN and CDR2 SYDVKM. Looking up the rest from reference TRBV28 and TRBJ1-4 gives the full variable domain: DVKVTQSSRYLVKRTGEKVFLECVQDMDHENMFWYRQDPGLGLRLIYFSYDVKMKEKGDIPEGYSVSREKKERFSLILESASTNQTSMYLCASSFQGEEKLFFGSGTQLSVL.

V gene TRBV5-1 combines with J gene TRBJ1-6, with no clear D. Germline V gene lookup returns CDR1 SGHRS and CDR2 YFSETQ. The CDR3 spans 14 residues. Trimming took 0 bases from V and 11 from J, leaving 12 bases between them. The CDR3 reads CASSLDEGTPPLHF. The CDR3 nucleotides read TGCGCCAGCAGCTTGGATGAGGGAACCCCACCCCTCCACTTT.

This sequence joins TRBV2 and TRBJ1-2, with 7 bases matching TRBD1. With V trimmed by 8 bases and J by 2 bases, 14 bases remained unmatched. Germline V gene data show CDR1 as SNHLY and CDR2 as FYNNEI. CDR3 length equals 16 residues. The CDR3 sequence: CASRGEPGQINYGYTF. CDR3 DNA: TGTGCCAGCCGTGGGGAGCCGGGACAGATAAACTATGGCTACACCTTC.

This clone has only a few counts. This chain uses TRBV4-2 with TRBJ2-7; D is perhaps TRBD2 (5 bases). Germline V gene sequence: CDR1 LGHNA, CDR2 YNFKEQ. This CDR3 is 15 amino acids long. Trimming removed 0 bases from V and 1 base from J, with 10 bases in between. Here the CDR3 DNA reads TGTGCCAGCAGCCAAGATGGATCGGGGTCCTACGAGCAGTACTTC. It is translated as CASSQDGSGSYEQYF.

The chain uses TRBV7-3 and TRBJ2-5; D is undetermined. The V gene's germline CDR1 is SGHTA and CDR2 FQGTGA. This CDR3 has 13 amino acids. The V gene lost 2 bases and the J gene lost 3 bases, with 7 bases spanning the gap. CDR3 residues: CASSLVPEETQYF. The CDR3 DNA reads TGTGCCAGCAGCTTAGTTCCAGAAGAGACCCAGTACTTC.

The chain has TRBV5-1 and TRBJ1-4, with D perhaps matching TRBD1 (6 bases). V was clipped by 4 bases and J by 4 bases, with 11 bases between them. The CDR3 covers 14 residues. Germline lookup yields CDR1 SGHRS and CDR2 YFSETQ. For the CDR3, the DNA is TGCGCCAGCAGCCCACTAGGGGGTAATGAAAAACTGTTTTTT. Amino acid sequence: CASSPLGGNEKLFF.

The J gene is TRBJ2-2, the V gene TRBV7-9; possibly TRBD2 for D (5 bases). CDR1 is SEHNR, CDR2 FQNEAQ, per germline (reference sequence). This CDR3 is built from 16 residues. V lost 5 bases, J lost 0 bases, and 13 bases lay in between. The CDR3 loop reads CASSPGLIANTGELFF. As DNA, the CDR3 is TGTGCCAGCAGCCCAGGACTCATCGCGAACACCGGGGAGCTGTTTTTT. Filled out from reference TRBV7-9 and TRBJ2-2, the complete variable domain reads DTGVSQNPRHKITKRGQNVTFRCDPISEHNRLYWYRQTLGQGPEFLTYFQNEAQLEKSRLLSDRFSAERPKGSFSTLEIQRTEQGDSAMYLCASSPGLIANTGELFFGEGSRLTVL.

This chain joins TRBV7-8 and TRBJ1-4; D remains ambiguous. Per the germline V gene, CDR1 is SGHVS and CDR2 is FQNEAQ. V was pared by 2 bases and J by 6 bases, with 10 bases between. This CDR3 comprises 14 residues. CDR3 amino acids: CASSLRDGDEKLFF. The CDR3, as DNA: TGTGCCAGCAGCTTACGGGATGGGGATGAAAAACTGTTTTTT.

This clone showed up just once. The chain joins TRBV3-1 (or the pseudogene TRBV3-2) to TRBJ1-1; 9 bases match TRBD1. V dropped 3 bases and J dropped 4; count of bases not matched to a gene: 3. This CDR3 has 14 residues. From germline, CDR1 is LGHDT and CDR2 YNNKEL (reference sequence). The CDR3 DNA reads TGTGCCAGCAGCCATCGGACAGGGGCCACTGAAGCTTTCTTT. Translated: CASSHRTGATEAFF.